This T cell receptor beta chain was captured by sequencing in a study of vaccination and CD4 T cells after COVID-19 (dated 2022 in TCRdb). For the wider study: Every convalescent patient had a positive nasal swab PCR test for SARS-CoV-2, with mild disease in eight to ten patients and severe disease in one. The convalescent cohort comprised six males and four females, including two Hispanic individuals, seven Caucasians, two Asians and one multiracial person. Each participant got two doses of either the Pfizer-BioNTech BNT162b2 vaccine (n=8) or the Moderna mRNA-1273 vaccine (n=2). Post-COVID blood samples were collected from convalescent patients a median of around 96 days after diagnosis, with a range of roughly 30 to 161 days. The time from the second vaccine dose to post-vaccine blood sampling had a median of roughly 79 days and ranged from roughly 13 to 241 days. The cultures were stimulated with overlapping spike peptide pools from SARS-CoV-2 and from the common cold coronaviruses HCoV-NL63, HCoV-OC43 and HCoV-229E. In control cultures, a CEFX viral epitope pool was used as positive control, an HIV-1 Nef peptide pool was used as negative control, or no peptide was added. In 10 COVID-19 convalescent patients and a few infection-naive healthy vaccine recipients, researchers compared the spike-specific CD4+ TCR repertoire from before mRNA vaccination with the repertoire from after. What the authors observed across the whole study: An increase in the median number of SARS-CoV-2-reactive clonotypes from around 20 after infection to roughly 38 after vaccination was observed, but the change was not found to be significant. Only a relatively small number of convalescent patients were included in the study, and early timepoints following natural infection were not analyzed. Of the vaccine-specific clones found in convalescent patients, nearly all (304 of 307) were mono-reactive for SARS-CoV-2 spike instead of being cross-reactive with common cold coronaviruses. In convalescent patients, a median 86.3% of post-vaccine SARS-CoV-2-reactive clones were detected only after vaccination, and vaccine-specific priming was suggested by this finding.

V was cut back by 4 bases and J by 4 bases, leaving a gap of 15 bases between them. CDR1 and CDR2 are drawn from the germline V gene: SGHTA, FQGTGA. The CDR3, cysteine through phenylalanine, is 15 amino acids long. The entry retains the CDR3 DNA only, 45 bases that are in frame from base 1. Receptor libraries were prepared by PCR. DNA from cultured CD4+ T cells was subjected to TCR sequencing with the Oncomine TCR Beta short-read assay at the Johns Hopkins FTIC core. The QIAamp micro DNA kit was used to extract genomic DNA from the cultured CD4+ T cells. Oncomine TCR Beta libraries made from cultured CD4+ T cells were pooled using unique dual indexes and sequenced on an Illumina iSeq 100. The source study handled its data this way. Non-productive sequences were removed, and CDR3s that did not start with C, did not end with F or W, or were shorter than 7 amino acids were discarded. Antigen-specific clonotypes were identified using the MANAFEST web application through comparison of peptide-stimulated wells with reference and other culture wells. For a clone to be called positive, the clone needed an FDR below 0.05, an odds ratio above 5, and a productive frequency above 0.1% in at least two of three replicate wells. A clonotype was classed as cross-reactive if the clonotype showed significant expansion both in SARS-CoV-2 spike wells and in at least one common cold coronavirus spike condition. CDR3 homology was assessed with Levenshtein distances (stringdist) and unrooted phylogenetic trees (ape) in R version 3.6.1. The public reads were reanalyzed by TCRdb: fastp trimming at Q25, MiXCR alignment, in-frame beta chains only. Duplicate CDR3 protein sequences are folded into a single record with the most common DNA and genes. The V and J calls were determined by TCRdb, not by the authors. In all, the sample holds about 8,000 distinct CDR3 sequences, and approximately 46% of those were seen once. The ten top clones hold approximately 21% of the sample.

With regard to this clonotype: This clone's antigen is unknown. Within one base of it there is no much larger clone, and no base qualities were kept.

The treatment or condition label corresponds to: approximately nine-day PBMC culture with coronavirus spike peptide pools or control peptides (ViraFEST assay). The ViraFEST assay, used in the study, expanded antigen-specific T cells with peptide pools and then identified the expanded clonotypes through TCR sequencing. The convalescent patients' positive SARS-CoV-2 PCR tests fell between March and December 2020, which was before the Alpha, Beta and Delta variants emerged in the United States. Each well held 2 million to 2.5 million PBMCs cultured with approximately 10 ug/ml peptide pools in IMDM containing approximately 4.8% human AB serum and 9.5 to 10 IU/ml IL-2. Half of the culture medium was replaced with fresh IL-2-containing medium on days 3 and 7. Once the cells had been in culture for about 10 days, the EasySep CD4+ T cell isolation kit was used to isolate CD4+ T cells by negative selection. PBMCs were separated from whole blood using Ficoll-Paque Plus gradient centrifugation and then either used fresh or cryopreserved at -140C. Culture conditions were generally each tested in triplicate wells.

Sequences were obtained from CD4+ T cells from blood, cultured in vitro. This chain is built from TRBV7-3 and TRBJ2-3, with the D gene too uncertain to name. This receptor was taken from a human donor who had recovered from COVID-19. The DNA sequence is as follows: TGTGCCAGCAGCTCCCGTATGTCAGCCGCAGATACGCAGTATTTT. The encoded protein is CASSSRMSAADTQYF.